This paragraph reports one T cell receptor (beta chain). Its antigen is not known. The data were obtained in a study of cytomegalovirus exposure and HLA in healthy donors. The assay was immunoSEQ multiplex PCR, and TCRdb's table has in-frame clones only and misses some. The sample yields roughly 120,000 clones, roughly 93% seen once. Study results and caveats: Cytomegalovirus status was reportedly diagnosed by the classifier with high sensitivity and specificity. The dataset shows that most TCR sequences were rare, while some public TCRs occurred in many donors. As confirmed in vitro, three CMV-associated chains were specific for CMV antigens. Listed as cytomegalovirus-associated were roughly 180 TCR beta chains.

Trimming took 0 bases from V and 7 from J; bases not matched to a gene: 11. Germline V CDR1 and CDR2: SGHTA, FQGTGA. CDR3 size: 16 residues. Sequenced: PBMCs. This receptor was obtained from a woman aged 18 to 35 in good health and CMV-seronegative. The chain joins TRBV7-3 to TRBJ1-1, with 7 bases matching TRBD1. In DNA form, the CDR3 reads TGTGCCAGCAGCTTAACGGGGGCTAGGGGGCAAGATGAAGCTTTCTTT. It specifies CASSLTGARGQDEAFF.